This T cell receptor (beta chain) was captured by sequencing in a study of blood T cell repertoires in COVID-19. This table comes from immunoSEQ multiplex PCR, and its TCRdb copy is limited to in-frame clones, with some not included. The sample gives about 190,000 clones, around 87% of which show up once; approximately 0.64% is in the top ten. Source material: peripheral blood. The receptor was isolated from a man aged 50 to 60 with acute or convalescent COVID-19.

Written as DNA, the CDR3 is TGTGCCAGCAGCCCAAGGACAGGGGCCCCGTACAATGAGCAGTTCTTC. Encoded protein: CASSPRTGAPYNEQFF. The chain has TRBV7-9 and TRBJ2-1; 9 bases align to TRBD1. This CDR3 comprises 16 residues. Looked up from germline, CDR1 is SEHNR and CDR2 is FQNEAQ (reference sequence). The trim removed 5 bases at V and 4 bases at J, leaving 9 bases unmatched.